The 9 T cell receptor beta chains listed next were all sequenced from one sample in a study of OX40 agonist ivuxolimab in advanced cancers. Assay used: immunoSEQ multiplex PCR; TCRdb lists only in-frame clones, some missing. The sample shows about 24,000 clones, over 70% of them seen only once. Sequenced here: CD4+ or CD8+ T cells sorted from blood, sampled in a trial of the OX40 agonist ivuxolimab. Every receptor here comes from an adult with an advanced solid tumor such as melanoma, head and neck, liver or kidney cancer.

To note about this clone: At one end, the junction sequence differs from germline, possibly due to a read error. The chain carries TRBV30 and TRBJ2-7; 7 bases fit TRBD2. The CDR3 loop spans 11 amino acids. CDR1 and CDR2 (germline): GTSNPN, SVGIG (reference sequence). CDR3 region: CAGRDTYEQYF. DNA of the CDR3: TGTGCCGGGAGGGATACCTACGAGCAGTACTTC.

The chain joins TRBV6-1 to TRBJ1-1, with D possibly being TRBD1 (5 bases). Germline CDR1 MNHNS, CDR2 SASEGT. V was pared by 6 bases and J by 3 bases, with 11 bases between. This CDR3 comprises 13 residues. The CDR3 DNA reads TGTGCCAGCAGCGTCCAGGGTTACACTGAAGCTTTCTTT. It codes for CASSVQGYTEAFF.

The CDR3 reads CASSPEGGSTNEKLFF. In nucleotides, the CDR3 is TGTGCCAGCAGCCCCGAGGGTGGGTCAACTAATGAAAAACTGTTTTTT. This chain joins TRBV5-6 and TRBJ1-4; D unclear. Germline CDR1 and CDR2: SGHDT and YYEEEE. Deletions cut 4 bases from V and 0 bases from J, with 13 bases between. This CDR3 spans 16 amino acids. The whole variable domain, filled in from reference TRBV5-6 and TRBJ1-4, reads DAGVTQSPTHLIKTRGQQVTLRCSPKSGHDTVSWYQQALGQGPQFIFQYYEEEERQRGNFPDRFSGHQFPNYSSELNVNALLLGDSALYLCASSPEGGSTNEKLFFGSGTQLSVL.

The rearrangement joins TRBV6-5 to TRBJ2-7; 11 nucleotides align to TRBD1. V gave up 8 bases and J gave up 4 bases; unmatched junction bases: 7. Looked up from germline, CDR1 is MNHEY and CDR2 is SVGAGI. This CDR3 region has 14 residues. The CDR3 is CASSTGTGGYEQYF. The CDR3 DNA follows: TGTGCCAGCTCCACCGGGACAGGGGGTTACGAGCAGTACTTC.

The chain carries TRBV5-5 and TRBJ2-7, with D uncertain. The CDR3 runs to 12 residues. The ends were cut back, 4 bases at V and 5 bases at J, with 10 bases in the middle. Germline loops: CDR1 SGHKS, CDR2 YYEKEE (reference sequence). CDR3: CASSTAVDEQYF. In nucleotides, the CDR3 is TGTGCCAGCAGCACGGCTGTCGACGAGCAGTACTTC.

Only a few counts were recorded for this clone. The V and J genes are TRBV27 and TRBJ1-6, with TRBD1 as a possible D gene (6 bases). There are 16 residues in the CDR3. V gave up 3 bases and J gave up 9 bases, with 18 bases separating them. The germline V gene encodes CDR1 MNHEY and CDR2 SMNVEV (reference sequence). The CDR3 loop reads CASSLGGGSFRSPLHF. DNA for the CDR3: TGTGCCAGCAGTTTGGGGGGGGGCAGCTTTCGTTCACCCCTCCACTTT.

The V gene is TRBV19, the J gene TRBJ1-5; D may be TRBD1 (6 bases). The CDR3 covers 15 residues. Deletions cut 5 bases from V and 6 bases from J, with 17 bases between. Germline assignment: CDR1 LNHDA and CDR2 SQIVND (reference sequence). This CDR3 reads CASSPSWGQGQPQHF. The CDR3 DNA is TGTGCCAGTAGTCCTAGTTGGGGGCAGGGTCAGCCCCAGCATTTT.

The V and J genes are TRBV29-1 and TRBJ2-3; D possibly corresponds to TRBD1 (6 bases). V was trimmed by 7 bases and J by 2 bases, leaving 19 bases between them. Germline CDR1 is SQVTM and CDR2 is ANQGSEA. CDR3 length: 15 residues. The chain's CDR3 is CSGGLMRSPTDTQYF. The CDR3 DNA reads TGCAGCGGGGGGCTGATGCGCTCCCCCACAGATACGCAGTATTTT.

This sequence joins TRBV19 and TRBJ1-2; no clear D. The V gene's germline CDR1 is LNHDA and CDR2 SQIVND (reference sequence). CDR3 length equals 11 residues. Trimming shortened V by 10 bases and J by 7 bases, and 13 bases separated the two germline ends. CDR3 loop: CATSQGPGYTF. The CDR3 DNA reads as TGTGCCACCTCCCAAGGCCCTGGCTACACCTTC. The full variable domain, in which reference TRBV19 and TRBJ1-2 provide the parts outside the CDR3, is DGGITQSPKYLFRKEGQNVTLSCEQNLNHDAMYWYRQDPGQGLRLIYYSQIVNDFQKGDIAEGYSVSREKKESFPLTVTSAQKNPTAFYLCATSQGPGYTFGSGTRLTVV.